This entry lists 5 T cell receptor beta chains sequenced from one sample in a study of lymphopenia after photon versus proton radiotherapy (dated by TCRdb to between 2018 and 2020). Receptor amplification or capture employed the immunoSEQ multiplex PCR assay. Not all clones reach the TCRdb copy of this immuneACCESS table, which keeps in-frame sequences only. Checked studies attribute under half of the gap to unresolved V genes and leave the rest unexplained. Counted in this sample were approximately 58,000 clones; more than 70% of them appeared once. The ten biggest clones cover 25% to 35% of the sample. The specimen was peripheral blood, collected from a patient treated with photon-based radiotherapy. These receptors originate from a man aged 45-60 years with gastric cancer.

CDR3 region: CSVHTSNTGELFF. CDR3 nucleotide sequence: TGCAGCGTTCACACCTCGAACACCGGGGAGCTGTTTTTT. The rearrangement joins TRBV29-1 to TRBJ2-2; D not certain. Looked up from germline, CDR1 is SQVTM and CDR2 is ANQGSEA. Trimming pared 5 bases from V and 0 bases from J, leaving 7 bases between. The CDR3 is 13 amino acids.

CDR3 nucleotide sequence: TGTGCCAGCAGCCCTTCCGGGACTTCCAGCTACGAGCAGTACTTC. Its translation: CASSPSGTSSYEQYF. The V call is TRBV7-2, the J call TRBJ2-7; D perhaps matches TRBD2 (6 bases). V was shortened by 5 bases and J by 3 bases, with 17 bases between the two germline ends. Germline assignment: CDR1 SGHTA and CDR2 FQGNSA. This CDR3 contains 15 residues.

V is TRBV28 and J is TRBJ2-2, with D perhaps matching TRBD2 (6 bases). Per germline, CDR1 MDHEN and CDR2 SYDVKM. This CDR3 has 14 amino acids. The V end lost 6 bases, the J end lost 0 bases, and 8 bases lay between the germline ends. This chain's CDR3 is CASSRGSNTGELFF. The CDR3 bases are TGTGCCAGCAGCCGGGGGTCGAACACCGGGGAGCTGTTTTTT.

The chain employs TRBV5-8 and TRBJ2-1, with unresolved D. V gave up 0 bases and J gave up 7 bases, with 11 bases separating them. CDR1 SGHTS and CDR2 YDEGEE come from the germline V gene. CDR3 length equals 14 residues. In nucleotides, the CDR3 is TGTGCCAGCAGCTTGGCAGGTCTGAGGAATGAGCAGTTCTTC. Its translation: CASSLAGLRNEQFF.

The V and J genes are TRBV19 and TRBJ2-1, with TRBD2 matching over 8 bases. CDR3 size: 16 residues. In germline, CDR1 is LNHDA, CDR2 SQIVND (reference sequence). The trim removed 5 bases at V and 2 bases at J, leaving 8 bases unmatched. The CDR3 reads CASSDSGARAYNEQFF. DNA for the CDR3: TGTGCCAGTAGTGATAGCGGGGCCAGGGCCTACAATGAGCAGTTCTTC.